This entry describes one T cell receptor (beta chain). Its antigen is not identified. The germline V gene encodes CDR1 LGHNA and CDR2 YSLEER. The junction had 6 bases not matched to a gene; V was cut back by 0 bases and J by 8 bases. This CDR3 region has 16 residues. The data belong to a study of CD8+ T cells in alopecia areata. Study-level results: Greater clonality was observed in lesional scalp samples, especially alopecia totalis/universalis, versus normal scalp. Resident alphabeta T cells of normal skin are also sequenced in scalp samples. Under tofacitinib, fewer expanded CD8+ clones appeared among the top 100 scalp clones. Numerous expanded lesional clones remained in scalp and blood during tofacitinib.

Investigators isolated RNA and reverse transcribed it into cDNA to act as the sequencing template. The table came from immunoSEQ multiplex PCR; TCRdb's copy has only in-frame clones and leaves some out. The repertoire includes over 150,000 clones, 50% to 65% of them detected once, and 10% to 12% sits in the top ten. As for treatment: oral pan-JAK inhibitor, 5-10 mg twice daily. This specimen was CD8+ T cells sorted from blood, taken at week 24, from a patient treated with tofacitinib. This chain connects TRBV4-3 to TRBJ1-6, with 8 bases matching TRBD1. This TCR derives from a human donor with alopecia areata. In nucleotides, the CDR3 is TGCGCCAGCAGCCAAGACCGGACAGGGTTAGATTCACCCCTCCACTTT. Its protein is CASSQDRTGLDSPLHF.